This T cell receptor (beta chain) was identified in a study of patients with pleural tuberculosis (dated 2014 in TCRdb). In this sample, this clonotype turned up many times. The target of this receptor is not known. Within one base of it there is no much larger clone, and no base qualities were kept. Sequencing was performed on an Illumina Genome Analyzer IIx. Clones were called with MiXCR by TCRdb after fastp trimmed the public reads at Q25, and only in-frame beta chains were retained. Each CDR3 protein appears once, grouped with its most common genes and DNA. Present in this sample are some 29,000 distinct CDR3 sequences, approximately 20% of which were seen just once. Roughly 3.6% of the sample is taken by the ten largest. As encoded in the germline V gene (reference sequence), CDR1 is DFQATT while CDR2 is SNEGSKA. Counted from cysteine to phenylalanine, this CDR3 has 16 amino acids. The kept DNA is CDR3 alone, 48 bases in frame from the first base. Relative to germline, V is missing 0 bases and J is missing 6 bases, with 12 bases of the junction outside any gene match.

Sequenced material: peripheral blood. The rearranged chain carries TRBV20-1 and TRBJ1-2, and 8 junctional nucleotides match TRBD1. This receptor was obtained from a human donor with pleural tuberculosis. The CDR3 is CSARDLAGQGRDGYTF. The DNA is as follows: TGCAGTGCTAGAGATCTCGCCGGACAGGGCAGGGATGGCTACACCTTC.